These 17 T cell receptor beta chains share one sample of origin, sequenced in a study of patients with pleural tuberculosis. MiXCR, run by TCRdb on the reads, gives a single entry per CDR3 protein. The table includes tens of thousands of distinct CDR3 sequences, approximately 7.5% detected once. The receptors were sampled from a human donor with pleural tuberculosis.

There are many counts of this clonotype. The chain links TRBV12-3 or TRBV12-4 to TRBJ2-1; TRBD1 is a possible D gene (5 bases). V lost 3 bases to trimming and J lost 15 bases, with 18 bases between them. The CDR3 has 13 amino acids. CDR3 sequence reads: CASSFSPRQQVFF. Written as DNA, the CDR3 is TGTGCCAGCAGTTTTTCCCCGAGACAGCAAGTGTTCTTC.

The table lists this clonotype with a few counts. The V call is TRBV11-1, the J call TRBJ2-1; perhaps TRBD2 as D (5 bases). CDR3 length: 17 residues. The V end was cut by 1 base, the J end by 0 bases, with 13 bases between. The germline CDR1 and CDR2 sequences are SGHAT and FQDESV (reference sequence). The CDR3 spells CASSLGGGSSSYNEQFF. DNA for the CDR3: TGTGCCAGCAGCTTAGGTGGCGGGTCGAGCTCCTACAATGAGCAGTTCTTC.

This clonotype is judged large. The chain has TRBV12-3 or TRBV12-4 and TRBJ2-6; the D gene is possibly TRBD2 (5 bases). Trimming shortened V by 3 bases and J by 0 bases, and 12 bases separated the two germline ends. The CDR3 extends over 17 amino acids. This chain's CDR3 is CASSFGRTSSGANVLTF. In DNA, the CDR3 is TGTGCCAGCAGTTTTGGCAGGACTTCCTCTGGGGCCAACGTCCTGACTTTC.

Many counts were recorded for this clonotype. This chain uses TRBV6-2 or TRBV6-3 with TRBJ2-1; weak D call: TRBD1 (6 bases). Germline V lookup: CDR1 MNHEY, CDR2 SVGEGT. CDR3 size: 17 residues. The V end was cut by 2 bases, the J end by 4 bases, with 18 bases between. CDR3 region: CASSYPVGGQLYNEQFF. CDR3 sequence (DNA): TGTGCCAGCAGTTACCCCGTAGGGGGACAATTATACAATGAGCAGTTCTTC.

This clonotype was counted at least ten times. The genes are TRBV6-1 and TRBJ2-3; 8 bases map to TRBD2. With V trimmed by 6 bases and J by 3 bases, 5 bases remained unmatched. Germline V CDR1 and CDR2: MNHNS, SASEGT. The CDR3 consists of 14 residues. Here the CDR3 DNA reads TGTGCCAGCAGGGTCGGCGGGAGGACAGATACGCAGTATTTT. It encodes CASRVGGRTDTQYF.

This clonotype turned up a few times. The chain uses TRBV29-1 and TRBJ1-2, with D hard to call. V lost 4 bases to trimming and J lost 0 bases, with 9 bases between them. The CDR3 loop spans 13 amino acids. The germline V gene has CDR1 SQVTM and CDR2 ANQGSEA. CDR3 sequence (DNA): TGCAGCGTTGGCGCAGAACCTAACTATGGCTACACCTTC. Translating it yields CSVGAEPNYGYTF.

Ten or more counts support this clonotype. The chain joins TRBV10-3 to TRBJ2-3, with 7 bases lining up with TRBD1. CDR1 ENHRY and CDR2 SYGVKD come from the germline V gene. V lost 9 bases and J lost 2; bases outside the gene matches: 5. The CDR3 runs to 13 residues. DNA of the CDR3: TGTGCCATACCGGGACAGAACACAGATACGCAGTATTTT. This gives the protein CAIPGQNTDTQYF.

Many counts were recorded for this clonotype. The gene calls are TRBV6-1 and TRBJ2-2; a possible D gene is TRBD2 (7 bases). Per the germline V gene, CDR1 is MNHNS and CDR2 is SASEGT. This CDR3 spans 14 amino acids. Deletions cut 5 bases from V and 8 bases from J, with 15 bases between. The CDR3, as DNA: TGTGCCAGCAGTCGCCGGGGGGCTGAGGGGGAGCTGTTTTTT. It encodes CASSRRGAEGELFF.

There are many counts of this clonotype. The CDR3 protein is CASSHGTDGNTIYF. CDR3 sequence (DNA): TGTGCCAGCAGCCACGGGACGGATGGAAACACCATATATTTT. The chain has TRBV4-2 and TRBJ1-3; D might be TRBD1 (5 bases). This CDR3 has 14 residues. Between the trimmed V and J ends, which lost 3 bases and 3 bases, there was a span of 9 bases. Per the germline V gene, CDR1 is LGHNA and CDR2 is YNFKEQ.

This clonotype was picked up many times. The chain joins TRBV2 to TRBJ1-5; 8 bases align to TRBD1. The CDR3 covers 16 residues. Germline CDR1 is SNHLY and CDR2 is FYNNEI. With V trimmed by 3 bases and J by 0 bases, 4 bases remained unmatched. The CDR3 DNA reads TGTGCCAGCAGTGAGGACAGGGTGCGTAGCAATCAGCCCCAGCATTTT. Encoded protein: CASSEDRVRSNQPQHF.

This clonotype was seen a handful of times. This chain connects TRBV29-1 to TRBJ2-3, with D hard to call. Germline CDR1 is SQVTM and CDR2 is ANQGSEA. The CDR3 spans 13 residues. V was cut by 6 bases and J by 0 bases, with 10 bases left in between. CDR3 in amino acids: CSVRRSSTDTQYF. CDR3 sequence (DNA): TGCAGCGTGCGGAGATCTAGCACAGATACGCAGTATTTT.

This clonotype has ten or more counts. V and J are TRBV11-1 and TRBJ1-1; D gene ambiguous. Germline-derived CDR1 and CDR2 are SGHAT and FQDESV (reference sequence). The CDR3 spans 16 residues. Between the trimmed V and J ends, which lost 2 bases and 4 bases, there was a span of 17 bases. The CDR3 DNA is TGTGCCAGCAGCTTATTAACGGGGATCGTGGGCACTGAAGCTTTCTTT. It is translated as CASSLLTGIVGTEAFF.

This clonotype was counted at least ten times. The genes are TRBV10-3 and TRBJ2-7; 7 positions match TRBD2. After removal of 2 bases from V and 3 bases from J, the junction contained 10 bases not matched to a gene. CDR1 is ENHRY and CDR2 is SYGVKD in the germline V gene. The CDR3 runs to 16 residues. DNA for the CDR3: TGTGCCATCAGTGAGAGGGGCGGGGGATTAATCTACGAGCAGTACTTC. Protein sequence: CAISERGGGLIYEQYF.

This clonotype was observed at least ten times. The genes are TRBV5-4 and TRBJ1-1; D is uncertain. The V end was cut by 1 base, the J end by 0 bases, with 7 bases between. CDR1 is SGHNT, CDR2 YYREEE, per germline (reference sequence). This CDR3 contains 14 residues. The CDR3 nucleotides are TGTGCCAGCAGCTTGAACATAGTGAACACTGAAGCTTTCTTT. This translates into CASSLNIVNTEAFF.

This clonotype was seen ten or more times. This chain links TRBV6-1 with TRBJ1-2; no definite D call. Germline assignment: CDR1 MNHNS and CDR2 SASEGT. V was trimmed by 7 bases and J by 0 bases, leaving 12 bases between them. The CDR3 runs to 14 residues. CDR3: CASTPIAANYGYTF. CDR3 bases: TGTGCCAGCACCCCGATAGCGGCTAACTATGGCTACACCTTC.

This clonotype showed up many times. The gene calls are TRBV6-1 and TRBJ2-1, with D perhaps TRBD1 or TRBD2 (5 bases each). CDR3 length equals 14 residues. Trimming took 6 bases from V and 0 from J, leaving 9 bases between them. CDR1 and CDR2 from the germline V gene are MNHNS and SASEGT. CDR3 protein: CASRRDHSYNEQFF. As DNA, the CDR3 is TGTGCCAGCAGACGGGACCACTCCTACAATGAGCAGTTCTTC.

This clonotype appeared many times. The V call is TRBV5-4, the J call TRBJ1-1; a possible D gene is TRBD1 (5 bases). The CDR3 totals 13 residues. V was clipped by 1 base and J by 4 bases, with 8 bases between them. Germline loops: CDR1 SGHNT, CDR2 YYREEE (reference sequence). CDR3 nucleotide sequence: TGTGCCAGCAGCTTGCGGGGGGTCACTGAAGCTTTCTTT. This translates into CASSLRGVTEAFF.